These T cell receptor beta chains were read from a single sample in a study of cytomegalovirus exposure and HLA in healthy donors. The data were produced by immunoSEQ multiplex PCR, yet TCRdb's version contains in-frame clones alone and is incomplete. The sample has 200,000 to 250,000 clones, approximately 80% seen once. The sample was PBMCs. These TCRs come from a man younger than 40 in good health and CMV-seronegative. CDR3s include the opening cysteine and the closing phenylalanine or tryptophan. A D gene is named only where the DNA matches it firmly. Clone size is not always given. Where it is, it says once, few, many or a class for expanded clones.

v_call	clone_size	d_call	j_call	cdr3_nt	cdr3_aa
TRBV19	-	TRBD2	TRBJ2-4	TGTGCCAGTAGTATAGTCGGGAGCGGGGACCACCCAGCCAAAAACATTCAGTACTTC	CASSIVGSGDHPAKNIQYF
TRBV5-1	-	TRBD1	TRBJ2-2	TGCGCCAGCACCTGGACAGGGAGGACCGGGGAGCTGTTTTTT	CASTWTGRTGELFF
TRBV6-5	-	-	TRBJ1-2	TGTGCCAGCAGGATCTCAGGGATCTATGGCTACACCTTC	CASRISGIYGYTF
TRBV5-6	-	-	TRBJ2-1	TGTGCCAGCAGCGGCCCGTTAGGAGCTGAGCAGTTCTTC	CASSGPLGAEQFF
TRBV19	-	TRBD1	TRBJ1-1	TGTGCCAGTAGCCTCATGACAGGGATAATCACTGAAGCTTTCTTT	CASSLMTGIITEAFF
TRBV4-1	-	TRBD1	TRBJ2-3	TGCGCCAGCAGCTCAGGGGGCGGTCGTACGCAGTATTTT	CASSSGGGRTQYF
TRBV7-2	once	-	TRBJ2-3	TGTGCCAGCAGTGAGAACACAGATACGCAGTATTTT	CASSENTDTQYF
TRBV13	few	-	TRBJ2-5	TGTGCCAGCAGCGTGCGGGGGACCCAGTACTTC	CASSVRGTQYF
TRBV7-9	-	TRBD1	TRBJ1-4	TGTGCCAGCAGCTTAGTAGGGACAGTAGGTGAAAAACTGTTTTTT	CASSLVGTVGEKLFF
TRBV28	-	-	TRBJ1-1	TGTGCCAGCAGTTTCCTTACAAAGGGAGCGAACACTGAAGCTTTCTTT	CASSFLTKGANTEAFF